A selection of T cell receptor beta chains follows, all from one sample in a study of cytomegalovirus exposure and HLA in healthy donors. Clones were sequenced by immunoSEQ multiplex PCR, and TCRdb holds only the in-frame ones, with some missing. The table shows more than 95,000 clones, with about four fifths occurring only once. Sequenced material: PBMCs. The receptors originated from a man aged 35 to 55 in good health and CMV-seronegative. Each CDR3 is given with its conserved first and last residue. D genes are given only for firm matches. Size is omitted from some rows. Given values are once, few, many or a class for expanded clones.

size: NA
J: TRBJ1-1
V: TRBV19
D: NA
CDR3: CASSTSLGWTEAFF
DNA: TGTGCCAGTAGTACCTCCCTAGGTTGGACTGAAGCTTTCTTT

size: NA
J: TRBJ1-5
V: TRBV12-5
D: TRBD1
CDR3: CASAVGTGGDQPQHF
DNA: TGTGCTAGTGCCGTCGGGACAGGGGGCGACCAGCCCCAGCATTTT

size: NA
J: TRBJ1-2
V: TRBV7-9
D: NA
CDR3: CASSLGEDWGGYGYTF
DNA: TGTGCCAGCAGCTTGGGTGAGGACTGGGGTGGCTATGGCTACACCTTC

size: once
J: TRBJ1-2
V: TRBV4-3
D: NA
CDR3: CASSQDSSFLNYGYTF
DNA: TGCGCCAGCAGCCAAGATAGCAGTTTCCTAAACTATGGCTACACCTTC

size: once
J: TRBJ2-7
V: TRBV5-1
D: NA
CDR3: CASSFSQGGYEQYF
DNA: TGCGCCAGCAGCTTCTCCCAGGGAGGCTACGAGCAGTACTTC

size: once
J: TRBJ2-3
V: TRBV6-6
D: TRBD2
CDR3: CASSGLAGALQYF
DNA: TGTGCCAGCAGCGGACTAGCGGGAGCACTGCAGTATTTT

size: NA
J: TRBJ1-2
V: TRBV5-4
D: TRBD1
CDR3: CASSSGQGAGSYGYTF
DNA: TGTGCCAGCAGCTCTGGACAGGGGGCAGGCTCTTATGGCTACACCTTC

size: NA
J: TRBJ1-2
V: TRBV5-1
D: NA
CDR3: CASSTTAANYGYTF
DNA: TGCGCCAGCAGCACGACAGCAGCTAACTATGGCTACACCTTC

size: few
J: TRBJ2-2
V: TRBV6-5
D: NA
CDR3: CASSQYTGELFF
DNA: TGTGCCAGCAGTCAGTACACCGGGGAGCTGTTTTTT

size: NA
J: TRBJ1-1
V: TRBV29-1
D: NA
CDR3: CSDAVTEAFF
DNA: TGCAGCGATGCAGTCACTGAAGCTTTCTTT

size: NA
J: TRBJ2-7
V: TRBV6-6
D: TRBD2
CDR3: CASKGLAGGASYEQYF
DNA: TGTGCCAGCAAAGGTCTTGCGGGGGGCGCATCCTACGAGCAGTACTTC

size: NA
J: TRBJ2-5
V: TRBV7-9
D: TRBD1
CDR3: CSSRDDRGWDQETQYF
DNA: TGTTCCAGCAGAGACGACAGGGGCTGGGACCAAGAGACCCAGTACTTC

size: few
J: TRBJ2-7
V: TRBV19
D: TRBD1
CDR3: CASRPGTGSTVQYF
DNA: TGTGCCAGTAGGCCAGGGACAGGCTCCACGGTTCAGTACTTC

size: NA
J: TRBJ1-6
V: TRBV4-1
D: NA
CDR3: CASSQVESSYNSPLHF
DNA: TGCGCCAGCAGCCAAGTCGAGAGCTCCTATAATTCACCCCTCCACTTT

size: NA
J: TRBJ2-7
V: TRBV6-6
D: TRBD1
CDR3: CASSPYRDRPYEQYF
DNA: TGTGCCAGCAGTCCATACCGGGACAGGCCCTACGAGCAGTACTTC

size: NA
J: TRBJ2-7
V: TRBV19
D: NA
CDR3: CASSPGQYEQYF
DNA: TGTGCCAGTAGTCCAGGACAGTACGAGCAGTACTTC

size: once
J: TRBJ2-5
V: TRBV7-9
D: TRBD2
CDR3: CASSPRLAGGRETQYF
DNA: TGTGCCAGCAGCCCTCGGTTAGCGGGAGGGCGAGAGACCCAGTACTTC

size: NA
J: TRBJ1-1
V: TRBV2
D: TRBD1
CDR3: CASIRDRGNTEAFF
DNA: TGTGCCAGCATTCGAGACAGGGGGAACACTGAAGCTTTCTTT

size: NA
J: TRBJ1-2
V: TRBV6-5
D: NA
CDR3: CASTRQANYGYTF
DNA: TGTGCCAGCACCAGACAGGCTAACTATGGCTACACCTTC

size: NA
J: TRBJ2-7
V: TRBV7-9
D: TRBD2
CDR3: CASSPGTSLEQYF
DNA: TGTGCCAGCAGCCCTGGGACTAGCCTCGAGCAGTACTTC

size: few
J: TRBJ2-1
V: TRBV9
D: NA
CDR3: CASSVVPHQGEQFF
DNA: TGTGCCAGCAGCGTAGTTCCCCATCAGGGCGAGCAGTTCTTC

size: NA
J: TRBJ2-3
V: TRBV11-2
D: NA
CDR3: CASSSPGNTDTQYF
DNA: TGTGCCAGCAGCTCCCCCGGGAACACAGATACGCAGTATTTT

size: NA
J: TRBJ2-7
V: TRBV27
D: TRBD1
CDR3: CASSPWGQKSSYEQYF
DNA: TGTGCCAGCAGTCCTTGGGGACAGAAATCGTCCTACGAGCAGTACTTC

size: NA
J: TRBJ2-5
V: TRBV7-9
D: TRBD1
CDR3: CASSSPGTAQETQYF
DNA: TGTGCCAGCAGCTCCCCCGGGACAGCTCAAGAGACCCAGTACTTC

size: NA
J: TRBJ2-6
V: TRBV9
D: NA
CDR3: CASSVGLGSEANVLTF
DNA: TGTGCCAGCAGCGTAGGTCTGGGCTCTGAGGCCAACGTCCTGACTTTC

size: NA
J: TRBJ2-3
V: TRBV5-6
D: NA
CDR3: CASLPRGIRPDTQYF
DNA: TGTGCCAGCCTTCCCCGGGGAATCCGCCCAGATACGCAGTATTTT